One sample yielded the 17 T cell receptor beta chains listed below, sequenced in a study of shared clonotypes between healthy human individuals. This table comes from immunoSEQ multiplex PCR, and its TCRdb copy is limited to in-frame clones, with some not included. The repertoire includes 2 million to 2.5 million clones, approximately 95% of them detected once, and roughly 0.13% sits in the top ten. Sequencing was performed on naive CD4+ T cells sorted from blood. Subset noted: CD45RA+ positively selected. Receptor source: a man between 18 and 29 years old in good health.

This chain connects TRBV11-2 to TRBJ2-7; D is possibly TRBD1 (6 bases). Per germline, CDR1 SGHAT and CDR2 FQNNGV. Trimming took 0 bases from V and 3 from J, leaving 12 bases between them. The CDR3 extends over 15 amino acids. CDR3 residues: CASSLDIGQFYEQYF. The CDR3 DNA reads as TGTGCCAGCAGCTTAGATATAGGACAGTTCTACGAGCAGTACTTC. Looking up the rest from reference TRBV11-2 and TRBJ2-7 gives the full variable domain: EAGVAQSPRYKIIEKRQSVAFWCNPISGHATLYWYQQILGQGPKLLIQFQNNGVVDDSQLPKDRFSAERLKGVDSTLKIQPAKLEDSAVYLCASSLDIGQFYEQYFGPGTRLTVT.

V and J are TRBV18 and TRBJ1-1; D unclear. CDR1 and CDR2 (germline): KGHSH, LQKENI. This CDR3 spans 13 amino acids. The ends were cut back, 8 bases at V and 1 base at J, with 11 bases in the middle. CDR3 DNA sequence: TGTGCCAGCCTGGGAGCCGGGAACACTGAAGCTTTCTTT. Its protein product is CASLGAGNTEAFF.

V gene TRBV19 combines with J gene TRBJ2-7; 8 nucleotides align to TRBD1. Germline V gene lookup returns CDR1 LNHDA and CDR2 SQIVND (reference sequence). The V segment lost 6 bases and the J segment 0 bases; nucleotides outside the gene matches: 4. This CDR3 comprises 14 residues. CDR3 nucleotides: TGTGCCAGTAGGGGGACAGGAAACTCCTACGAGCAGTACTTC. Translating it yields CASRGTGNSYEQYF.

The genes are TRBV5-1 and TRBJ2-2; 9 nucleotides match TRBD1. CDR1 and CDR2 from the germline V gene are SGHRS and YFSETQ. V lost 1 base to trimming and J lost 1 base; unmatched junction nucleotides: 5. The CDR3 contains 17 residues. The CDR3 loop reads CASSLRSGQGNTGELFF. In DNA form, the CDR3 reads TGCGCCAGCAGCTTGAGGTCGGGACAGGGGAACACCGGGGAGCTGTTTTTT.

The rearrangement links TRBV19 to TRBJ2-5; TRBD1 might be the D (5 bases). Germline V gene lookup returns CDR1 LNHDA and CDR2 SQIVND (reference sequence). This CDR3 region has 16 residues. V was shortened by 3 bases and J by 1 base, with 15 bases between the two germline ends. The CDR3 loop is CASSINGGAGQETQYF. The CDR3 DNA reads TGTGCCAGTAGTATCAATGGTGGGGCAGGCCAAGAGACCCAGTACTTC.

The CDR3 is CASSATLLTIDEQYF. DNA of the CDR3: TGTGCCAGCTCAGCGACCCTTCTCACTATAGACGAGCAGTACTTC. The chain recombines TRBV18 with TRBJ2-7; D not resolved. Per the germline V gene, CDR1 is KGHSH and CDR2 is LQKENI. CDR3 length: 15 residues. The V end lost 5 bases, the J end lost 5 bases, and 19 bases lay between the germline ends.

The chain employs TRBV5-1 and TRBJ1-6; D is perhaps TRBD1 (5 bases). This CDR3 has 14 amino acids. V lost 0 bases, J lost 8 bases, and 9 bases lay in between. The germline gives CDR1 SGHRS, CDR2 YFSETQ. In nucleotides, the CDR3 is TGCGCCAGCAGCTTGGTCTGGGGGGATTCACCCCTCCACTTT. Translation: CASSLVWGDSPLHF.

The gene calls are TRBV5-1 and TRBJ2-5; no definite D call. Trimming shortened V by 1 base and J by 5 bases, and 9 bases separated the two germline ends. The CDR3 is 13 residues long. The germline V gene encodes CDR1 SGHRS and CDR2 YFSETQ. CDR3 in amino acids: CASSLNWAETQYF. The CDR3 nucleotides read TGCGCCAGCAGCTTGAACTGGGCCGAGACCCAGTACTTC.

The rearrangement uses TRBV5-3 and TRBJ2-5; 7 nucleotides align to TRBD1. TRBV5-3 qualifies as an ORF whose function is uncertain. Trimming removed 5 bases from V and 1 base from J; junction bases left unmatched: 14. This CDR3 is built from 17 residues. The CDR3: CARRSKLRDSGQETQYF. CDR3 DNA: TGTGCCAGAAGATCTAAACTCCGGGACAGTGGCCAAGAGACCCAGTACTTC.

The rearrangement links TRBV4-1 to TRBJ2-5, with TRBD2 matching 15 bases. With V trimmed by 5 bases and J by 3 bases, 7 bases remained unmatched. The CDR3 totals 17 residues. The germline gives CDR1 MGHRA, CDR2 YSYEKL. CDR3 in amino acids: CASSSRTSGGGKETQYF. CDR3 bases: TGCGCCAGCAGCTCACGGACTAGCGGGGGGGGAAAAGAGACCCAGTACTTC.

The table lists this clone with a count of one. V gene TRBV11-2 combines with J gene TRBJ2-7; 7 nucleotides line up with TRBD2. The CDR3 runs 16 residues. Germline V gene lookup returns CDR1 SGHAT and CDR2 FQNNGV. V was clipped by 5 bases and J by 3 bases; unmatched bases: 13. DNA for the CDR3: TGTGCCAGCAGCCCCCCCCGTTATGGGACTAACTACGAGCAGTACTTC. Translation gives CASSPPRYGTNYEQYF.

The chain has TRBV28 and TRBJ1-3; no definite D call. CDR3 length: 12 amino acids. Germline V CDR1 and CDR2: MDHEN, SYDVKM. V lost 4 bases and J 6 bases, leaving 7 bases between the germline ends. CDR3 loop: CASSSTSNTIYF. CDR3 nucleotides: TGTGCCAGCAGTTCCACCTCAAACACCATATATTTT.

V and J are TRBV6-5 and TRBJ2-1; D call uncertain. The ends were cut back, 4 bases at V and 5 bases at J, with 9 bases in the middle. Germline V lookup: CDR1 MNHEY, CDR2 SVGAGI. The CDR3 totals 13 residues. This CDR3 is CASSSDSHNEQFF. The CDR3 DNA reads TGTGCCAGCAGTTCCGACTCTCACAATGAGCAGTTCTTC.

The chain links TRBV7-9 to TRBJ1-3, with D tentatively TRBD1 (6 bases). V lost 3 bases, J lost 0 bases, and 12 bases lay in between. CDR1 SEHNR and CDR2 FQNEAQ come from the germline V gene (reference sequence). This CDR3 comprises 16 residues. As DNA, the CDR3 is TGTGCCAGCAGCTTCGGAACAGGGCTCTCTGGAAACACCATATATTTT. Amino acid sequence: CASSFGTGLSGNTIYF.

V gene TRBV7-9 combines with J gene TRBJ1-5, with TRBD1 as a possible D gene (5 bases). This CDR3 spans 15 amino acids. V was shortened by 1 base and J by 3 bases, with 10 bases between the two germline ends. Germline CDR1 reads SEHNR; CDR2 reads FQNEAQ (reference sequence). CDR3 in DNA: TGTGCCAGCAGCTTAGTGGGGGGTGCCAATCAGCCCCAGCATTTT. Translation gives CASSLVGGANQPQHF. Full variable domain (rest looked up from reference TRBV7-9 and TRBJ1-5): DTGVSQNPRHKITKRGQNVTFRCDPISEHNRLYWYRQTLGQGPEFLTYFQNEAQLEKSRLLSDRFSAERPKGSFSTLEIQRTEQGDSAMYLCASSLVGGANQPQHFGDGTRLSIL.

The V and J genes are TRBV13 and TRBJ2-7, with 13 bases identical to TRBD2. J gave up 7 bases and V 1 base, and 10 bases lay outside the gene matches. CDR1 is PRHDT and CDR2 is FYEKMQ in the germline V gene (reference sequence). This CDR3 has 17 residues. The CDR3 region has the DNA TGTGCCAGCAGCTTAGTGCGGGGACTAGCGGGGTCCAGGGAGCAGTACTTC. Encoded protein: CASSLVRGLAGSREQYF.

J is TRBJ2-5 and V is TRBV10-3, with no clear D. Germline V CDR1 and CDR2: ENHRY, SYGVKD. V lost 4 bases and J lost 5, with 11 bases in between. CDR3 length equals 13 residues. Written as DNA, the CDR3 is TGTGCCATCAGTGGTGTGCCCCGGGAGACCCAGTACTTC. It encodes CAISGVPRETQYF.